This T cell receptor beta chain was sequenced during a study of CD8+ T cells in alopecia areata. Study context: A 6-month period off drug followed tofacitinib, which lasted 6 to 18 months.

Regarding treatment: oral pan-JAK inhibitor, 5-10 mg twice daily. As part of sample collection, lesional scalp punch biopsies and peripheral blood were taken from alopecia areata patients. Investigators sorted PBMCs to obtain both CD4+ and CD8+ T cells. Points from the study as a whole: Tofacitinib significantly decreased scalp clonality and expanded CD8+ clones among top 100.

This clone was picked up a small number of times. The antigen is not known. The germline V gene has CDR1 MNHEY and CDR2 SMNVEV (reference sequence). CDR3 length: 11 amino acids. V was shortened by 5 bases and J by 9 bases, with 8 bases between the two germline ends. It was cDNA, reverse transcribed from extracted RNA, that served as the sequencing template. Some clones are missing from TCRdb's copy, which holds only in-frame ones; the method was immunoSEQ multiplex PCR. Of roughly 98,000 clones in the sample, 60% to 75% were seen once. The rearrangement joins TRBV27 to TRBJ2-1, with TRBD1 as a possible D gene (6 bases). This material consisted of CD8+ T cells sorted from blood, taken at week 4, from a patient treated with tofacitinib. The TCR originated in a human donor with alopecia areata. CDR3: CASSLGAEQFF. The CDR3 DNA is TGTGCCAGCAGTCTGGGGGCTGAGCAGTTCTTC.